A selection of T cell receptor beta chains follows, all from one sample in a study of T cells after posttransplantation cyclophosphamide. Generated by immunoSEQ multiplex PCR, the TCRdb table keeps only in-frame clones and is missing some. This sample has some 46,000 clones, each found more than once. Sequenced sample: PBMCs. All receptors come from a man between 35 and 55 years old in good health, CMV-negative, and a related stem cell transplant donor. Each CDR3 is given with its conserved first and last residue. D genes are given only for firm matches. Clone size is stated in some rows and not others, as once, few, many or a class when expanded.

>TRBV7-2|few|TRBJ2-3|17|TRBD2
CASSPGHGGRGTDTQYF
TGTGCCAGCAGCCCCGGACACGGCGGGAGAGGCACAGATACGCAGTATTTT
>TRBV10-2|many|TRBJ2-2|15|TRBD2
CASMTSGMNTGELFF
TGCGCCAGCATGACTAGCGGGATGAACACCGGGGAGCTGTTTTTT
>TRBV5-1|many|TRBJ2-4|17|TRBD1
CASSSRDSLRAKNIQYF
TGCGCCAGCAGCAGCCGGGACAGCCTAAGGGCCAAAAACATTCAGTACTTC
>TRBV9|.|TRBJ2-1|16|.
CASSVVAVGSYNEQFF
TGTGCCAGCAGCGTAGTTGCGGTCGGGTCCTACAATGAGCAGTTCTTC
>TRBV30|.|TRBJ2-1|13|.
CAWSTGEGNEQFF
TGTGCCTGGAGTACGGGAGAAGGCAATGAGCAGTTCTTC
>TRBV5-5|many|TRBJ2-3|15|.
CASSLGGLSTDTQYF
TGTGCCAGCAGCTTGGGGGGACTCTCCACAGATACGCAGTATTTT
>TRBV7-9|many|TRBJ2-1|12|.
CASSLARDEQFF
TGTGCCAGCAGCTTAGCCCGAGATGAGCAGTTCTTC
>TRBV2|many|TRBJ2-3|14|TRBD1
CASSRDRGTDTQYF
TGTGCCAGCAGCCGGGACAGGGGCACAGATACGCAGTATTTT
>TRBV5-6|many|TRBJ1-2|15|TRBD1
CASSFLDRVNYGYTF
TGTGCCAGCAGCTTCTTAGACAGGGTTAACTATGGCTACACCTTC
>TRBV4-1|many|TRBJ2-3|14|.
CASSLTPSPDTQYF
TGCGCCAGCAGCCTGACTCCATCCCCAGATACGCAGTATTTT
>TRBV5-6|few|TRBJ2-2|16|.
CASSLPRVSNTGELFF
TGTGCCAGCAGCTTGCCCCGGGTGTCGAACACCGGGGAGCTGTTTTTT
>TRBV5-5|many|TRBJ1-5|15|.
CASSLARGSNQPQHF
TGTGCCAGCAGCTTGGCCCGGGGTAGCAATCAGCCCCAGCATTTT
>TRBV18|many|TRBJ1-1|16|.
CASSRPGQSLNTEAFF
TGTGCCAGCTCACGCCCGGGACAAAGCCTGAACACTGAAGCTTTCTTT
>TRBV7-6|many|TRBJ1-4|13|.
CASSRDINEKLFF
TGTGCCAGCAGCCGGGACATAAATGAAAAACTGTTTTTT
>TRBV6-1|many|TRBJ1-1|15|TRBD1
CASSARTGGNTEAFF
TGTGCCAGCAGTGCTCGGACAGGAGGGAACACTGAAGCTTTCTTT
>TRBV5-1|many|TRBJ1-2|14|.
CASRRTEPPYGYTF
TGCGCCAGCCGCCGTACAGAACCTCCATATGGCTACACCTTC
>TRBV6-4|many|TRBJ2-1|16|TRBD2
CASSDSTSGDFYEQFF
TGTGCCAGCAGTGACTCTACTAGCGGGGATTTCTATGAGCAGTTCTTC
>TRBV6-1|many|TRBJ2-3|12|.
CASSLGGNTQYF
TGTGCCAGCAGCCTAGGCGGGAATACGCAGTATTTT
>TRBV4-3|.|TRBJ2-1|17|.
CASSQGTGSSAYNEQFF
TGCGCCAGCAGCCAAGGGACCGGGAGTAGCGCCTACAATGAGCAGTTCTTC
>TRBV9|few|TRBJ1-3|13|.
CASSVDGGNTIYF
TGTGCCAGCAGCGTAGATGGCGGAAACACCATATATTTT
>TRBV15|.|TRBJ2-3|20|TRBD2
CATSRPQGARTSGHTDTQYF
TGTGCCACCAGCAGACCTCAGGGGGCGCGGACTAGCGGGCACACAGATACGCAGTATTTT
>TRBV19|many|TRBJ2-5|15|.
CASSIDRVPEETQYF
TGTGCCAGTAGTATAGATCGGGTACCCGAAGAGACCCAGTACTTC
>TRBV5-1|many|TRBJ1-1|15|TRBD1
CASSLEGQGITEAFF
TGCGCCAGCAGCTTGGAGGGACAGGGTATCACTGAAGCTTTCTTT
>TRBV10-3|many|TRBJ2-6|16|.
CAISEPAVSGANVLTF
TGTGCCATCAGTGAGCCGGCGGTGTCTGGGGCCAACGTCCTGACTTTC
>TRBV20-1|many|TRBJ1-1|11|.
CSARLPGEAFF
TGCAGTGCTAGATTACCAGGTGAAGCTTTCTTT
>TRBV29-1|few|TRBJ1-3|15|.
CSVDGVPNSGNTIYF
TGCAGCGTTGACGGGGTTCCGAATTCTGGAAACACCATATATTTT
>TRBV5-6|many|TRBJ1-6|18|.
CASSLAGRSGARNSPLHF
TGTGCCAGCAGCTTGGCTGGGCGATCTGGGGCGAGGAATTCACCCCTCCACTTT